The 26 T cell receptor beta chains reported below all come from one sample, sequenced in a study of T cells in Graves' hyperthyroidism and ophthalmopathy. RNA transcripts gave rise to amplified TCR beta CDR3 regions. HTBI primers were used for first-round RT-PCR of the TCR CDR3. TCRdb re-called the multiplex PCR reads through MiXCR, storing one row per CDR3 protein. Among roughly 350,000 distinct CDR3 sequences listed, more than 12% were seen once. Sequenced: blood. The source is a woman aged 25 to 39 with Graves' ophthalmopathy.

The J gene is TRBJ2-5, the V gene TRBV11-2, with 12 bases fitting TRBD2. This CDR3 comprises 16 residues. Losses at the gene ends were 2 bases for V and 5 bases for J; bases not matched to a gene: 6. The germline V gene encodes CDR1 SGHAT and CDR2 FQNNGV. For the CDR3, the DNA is TGTGCCAGCAGCTTATTTCTAGCGGGGGGGCAGGAGACCCAGTACTTC. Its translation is CASSLFLAGGQETQYF.

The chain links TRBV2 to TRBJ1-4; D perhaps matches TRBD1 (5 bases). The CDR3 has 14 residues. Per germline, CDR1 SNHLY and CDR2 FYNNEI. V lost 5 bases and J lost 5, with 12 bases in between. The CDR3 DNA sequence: TGTGCCAGCAGTCCGGACATATTGAATGAAAAACTGTTTTTT. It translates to CASSPDILNEKLFF.

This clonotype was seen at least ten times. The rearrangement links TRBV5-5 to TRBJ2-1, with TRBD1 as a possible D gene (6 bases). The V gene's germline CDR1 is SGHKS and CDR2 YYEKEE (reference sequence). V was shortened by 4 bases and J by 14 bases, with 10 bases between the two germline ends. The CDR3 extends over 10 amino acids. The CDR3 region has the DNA TGTGCCAGCAGCGGAAACAGGGAGTTCTTC. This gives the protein CASSGNREFF.

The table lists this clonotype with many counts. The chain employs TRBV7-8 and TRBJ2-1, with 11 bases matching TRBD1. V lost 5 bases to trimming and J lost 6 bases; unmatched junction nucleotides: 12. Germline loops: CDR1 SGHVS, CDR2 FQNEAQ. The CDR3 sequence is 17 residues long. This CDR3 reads CASSARRDRGRFNEQFF. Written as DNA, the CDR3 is TGTGCCAGCAGCGCCCGCAGGGACAGGGGGAGATTCAATGAGCAGTTCTTC.

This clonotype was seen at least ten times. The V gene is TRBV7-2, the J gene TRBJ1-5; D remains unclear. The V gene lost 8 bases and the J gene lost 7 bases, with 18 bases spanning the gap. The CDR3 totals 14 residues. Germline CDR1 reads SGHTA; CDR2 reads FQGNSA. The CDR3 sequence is CASLRGGSGQPQHF. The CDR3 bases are TGTGCCAGCTTACGAGGAGGGTCGGGGCAGCCCCAGCATTTT.

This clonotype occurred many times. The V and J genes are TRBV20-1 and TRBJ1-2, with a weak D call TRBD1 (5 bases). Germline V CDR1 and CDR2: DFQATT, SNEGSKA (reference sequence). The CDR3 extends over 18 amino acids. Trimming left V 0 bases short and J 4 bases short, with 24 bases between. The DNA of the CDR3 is TGCAGTGCTAGAGATGCAAGACGGACTGGGGGTGATGGCTATGGCTACACCTTC. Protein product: CSARDARRTGGDGYGYTF.

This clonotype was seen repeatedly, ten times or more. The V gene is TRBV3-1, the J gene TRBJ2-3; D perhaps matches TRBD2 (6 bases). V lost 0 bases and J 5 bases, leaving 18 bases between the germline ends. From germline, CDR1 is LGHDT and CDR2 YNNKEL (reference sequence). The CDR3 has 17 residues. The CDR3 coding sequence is TGTGCCAGCAGCCAAGATGGGGAGGTAGCGACCCTAGATACGCAGTATTTT. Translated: CASSQDGEVATLDTQYF.

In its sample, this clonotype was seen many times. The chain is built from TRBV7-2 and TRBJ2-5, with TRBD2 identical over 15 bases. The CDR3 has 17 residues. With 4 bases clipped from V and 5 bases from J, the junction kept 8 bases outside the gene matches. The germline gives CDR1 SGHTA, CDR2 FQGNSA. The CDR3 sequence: CASSWGGLAGGPETQYF. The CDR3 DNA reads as TGTGCCAGCAGCTGGGGTGGACTAGCGGGGGGGCCGGAGACCCAGTACTTC.

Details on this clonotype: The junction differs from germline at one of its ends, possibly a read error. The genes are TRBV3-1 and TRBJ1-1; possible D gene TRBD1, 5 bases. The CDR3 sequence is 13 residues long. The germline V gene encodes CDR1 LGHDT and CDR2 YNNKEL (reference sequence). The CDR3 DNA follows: TGTGCCAGCATGGGACCGGAGAACACTGAAGCTCTCTTT. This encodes CASMGPENTEALF. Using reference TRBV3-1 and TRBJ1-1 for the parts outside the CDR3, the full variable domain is DTAVSQTPKYLVTQMGNDKSIKCEQNLGHDTMYWYKQDSKKFLKIMFSYNNKELIINETVPNRFSPKSPDKAHLNLHINSLELGDSAVYFCASMGPENTEALFGQGTRLTVV.

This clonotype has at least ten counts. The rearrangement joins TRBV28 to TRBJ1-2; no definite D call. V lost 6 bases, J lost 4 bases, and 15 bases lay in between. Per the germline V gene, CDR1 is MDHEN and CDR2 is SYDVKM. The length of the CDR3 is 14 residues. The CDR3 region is CASRRPGPGYGYTF. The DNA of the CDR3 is TGTGCCAGCAGGCGGCCTGGTCCGGGCTATGGCTACACCTTC.

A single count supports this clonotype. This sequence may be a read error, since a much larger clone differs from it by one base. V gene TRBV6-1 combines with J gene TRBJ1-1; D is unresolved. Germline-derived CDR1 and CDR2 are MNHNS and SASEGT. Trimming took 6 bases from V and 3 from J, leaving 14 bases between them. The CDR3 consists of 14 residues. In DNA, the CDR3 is TGTGCCAGCAGCGGGAAAGGGAGGTACACTGAAGCTTTCTTT. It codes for CASSGKGRYTEAFF.

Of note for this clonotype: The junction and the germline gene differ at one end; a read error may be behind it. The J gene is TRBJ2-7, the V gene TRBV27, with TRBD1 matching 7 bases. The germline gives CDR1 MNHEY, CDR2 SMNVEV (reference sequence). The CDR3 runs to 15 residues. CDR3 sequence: CASRSGQVMVYKQYF. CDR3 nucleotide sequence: TGTGCCAGCCGTTCAGGACAGGTGATGGTCTACAAGCAGTACTTC.

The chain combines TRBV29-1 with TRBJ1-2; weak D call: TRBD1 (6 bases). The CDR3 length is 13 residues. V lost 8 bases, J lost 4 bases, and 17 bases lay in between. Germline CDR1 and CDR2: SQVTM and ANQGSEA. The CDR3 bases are TGCAGCTTTCACAGGGCCAGCTTCTATGGCTACACCTTC. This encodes CSFHRASFYGYTF.

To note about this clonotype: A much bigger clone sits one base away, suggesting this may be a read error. For the CDR3, the DNA is TGCAGTGCCAGACGAGGGAGGCTGCTCACCGGGGAGCTGTTTTTT. It translates to CSARRGRLLTGELFF. The J gene is TRBJ2-2, the V gene TRBV20-1, with D possibly matching TRBD2 (6 bases). The length of the CDR3 is 15 residues. V shed 6 bases and J shed 4 bases, with 18 bases lying between them. Germline values: CDR1 DFQATT, CDR2 SNEGSKA (reference sequence).

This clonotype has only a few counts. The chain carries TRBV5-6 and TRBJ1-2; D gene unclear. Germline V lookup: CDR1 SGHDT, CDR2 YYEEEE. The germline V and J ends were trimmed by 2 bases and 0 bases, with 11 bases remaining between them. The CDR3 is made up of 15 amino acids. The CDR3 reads CASSFTALTNYGYTF. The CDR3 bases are TGTGCCAGCAGCTTCACGGCCCTGACTAACTATGGCTACACCTTC.

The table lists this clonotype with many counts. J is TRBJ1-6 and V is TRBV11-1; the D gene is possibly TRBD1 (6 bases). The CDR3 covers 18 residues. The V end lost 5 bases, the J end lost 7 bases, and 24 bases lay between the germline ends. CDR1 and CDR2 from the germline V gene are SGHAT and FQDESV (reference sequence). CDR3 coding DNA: TGTGCCAGCAGCACAGGGCGGGACACCTCCATTAGGAATTCACCCCTCCACTTT. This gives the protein CASSTGRDTSIRNSPLHF.

The CDR3: CASSSDGPPSNSPLHF. The CDR3 DNA reads TGTGCCAGCAGCTCCGACGGGCCTCCTTCGAATTCACCCCTCCACTTT. This chain connects TRBV9 to TRBJ1-6; no clear D. V was trimmed by 4 bases and J by 7 bases, leaving 18 bases between them. The CDR3 is 16 residues long. The germline V gene has CDR1 SGDLS and CDR2 YYNGEE.

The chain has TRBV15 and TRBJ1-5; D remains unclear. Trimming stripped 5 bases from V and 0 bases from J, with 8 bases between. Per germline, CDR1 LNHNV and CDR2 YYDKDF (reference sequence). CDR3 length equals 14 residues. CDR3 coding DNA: TGTGCCACCAGCTCCGTCTTTAGCAATCAGCCCCAGCATTTT. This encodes CATSSVFSNQPQHF.

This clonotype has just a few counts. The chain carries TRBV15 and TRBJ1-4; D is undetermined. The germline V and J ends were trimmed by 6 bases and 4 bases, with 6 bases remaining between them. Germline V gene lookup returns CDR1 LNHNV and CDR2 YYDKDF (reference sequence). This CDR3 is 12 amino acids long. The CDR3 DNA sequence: TGTGCCACCAGGCTCGGTAATGAAAAACTGTTTTTT. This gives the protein CATRLGNEKLFF.

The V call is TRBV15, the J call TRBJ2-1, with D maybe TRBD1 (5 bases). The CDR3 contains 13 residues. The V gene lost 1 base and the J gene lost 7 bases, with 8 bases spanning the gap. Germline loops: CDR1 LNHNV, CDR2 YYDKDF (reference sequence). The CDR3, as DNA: TGTGCCACCAGCAGAGTTGCAGGGAATGAGCAGTTCTTC. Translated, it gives CATSRVAGNEQFF. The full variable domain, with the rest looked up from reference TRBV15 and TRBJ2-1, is DAMVIQNPRYQVTQFGKPVTLSCSQTLNHNVMYWYQQKSSQAPKLLFHYYDKDFNNEADTPDNFQSRRPNTSFCFLDIRSPGLGDTAMYLCATSRVAGNEQFFGPGTRLTVL.

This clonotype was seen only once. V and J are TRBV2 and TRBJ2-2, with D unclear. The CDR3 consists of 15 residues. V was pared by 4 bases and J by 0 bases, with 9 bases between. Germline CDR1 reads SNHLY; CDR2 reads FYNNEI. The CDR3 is CASSARLANTGELFF. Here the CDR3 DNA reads TGTGCCAGCAGTGCGCGACTCGCGAACACCGGGGAGCTGTTTTTT.

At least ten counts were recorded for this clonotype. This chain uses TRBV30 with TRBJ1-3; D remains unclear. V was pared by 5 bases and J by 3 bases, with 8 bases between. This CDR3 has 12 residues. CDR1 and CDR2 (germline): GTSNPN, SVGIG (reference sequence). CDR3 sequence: CAWGSIGNTIYF. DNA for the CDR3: TGTGCCTGGGGCTCGATTGGAAACACCATATATTTT.

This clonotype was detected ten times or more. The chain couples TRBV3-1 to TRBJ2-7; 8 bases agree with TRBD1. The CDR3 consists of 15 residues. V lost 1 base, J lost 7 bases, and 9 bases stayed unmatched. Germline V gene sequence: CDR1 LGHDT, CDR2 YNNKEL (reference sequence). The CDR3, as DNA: TGTGCCAGCAGCCAAGGTTTAGGACAGGGTGTTGAGCAGTACTTC. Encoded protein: CASSQGLGQGVEQYF.

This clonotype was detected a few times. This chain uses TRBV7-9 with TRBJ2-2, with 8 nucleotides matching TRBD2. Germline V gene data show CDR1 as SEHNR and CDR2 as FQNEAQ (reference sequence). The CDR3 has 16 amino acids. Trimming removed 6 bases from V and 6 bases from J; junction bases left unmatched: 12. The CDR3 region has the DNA TGTGCCAGCAGTCCCCCGGGAGGGATGAGGGCCGGGGAGCTGTTTTTT. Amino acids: CASSPPGGMRAGELFF. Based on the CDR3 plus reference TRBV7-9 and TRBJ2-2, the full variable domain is DTGVSQNPRHKITKRGQNVTFRCDPISEHNRLYWYRQTLGQGPEFLTYFQNEAQLEKSRLLSDRFSAERPKGSFSTLEIQRTEQGDSAMYLCASSPPGGMRAGELFFGEGSRLTVL.

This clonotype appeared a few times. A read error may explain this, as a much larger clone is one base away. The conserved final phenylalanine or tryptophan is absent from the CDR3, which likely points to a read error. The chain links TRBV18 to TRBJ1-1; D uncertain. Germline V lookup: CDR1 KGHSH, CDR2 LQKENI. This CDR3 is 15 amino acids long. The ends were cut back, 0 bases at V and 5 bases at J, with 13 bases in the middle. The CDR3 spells CASSPPGSKGTEAFL. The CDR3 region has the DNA TGTGCCAGCTCACCACCCGGCTCCAAAGGGACTGAAGCTTTCCTT.

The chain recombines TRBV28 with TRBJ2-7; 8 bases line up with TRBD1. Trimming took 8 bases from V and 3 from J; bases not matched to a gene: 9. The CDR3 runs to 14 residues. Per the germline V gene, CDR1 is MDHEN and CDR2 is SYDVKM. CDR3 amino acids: CASFGQGKGYEQYF. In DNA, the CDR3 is TGTGCCAGCTTCGGACAGGGTAAGGGCTACGAGCAGTACTTC.